This T cell receptor (beta chain) comes out of a study of a mutant IDH1 vaccine in newly diagnosed glioma. Data came from immunoSEQ multiplex PCR; TCRdb stores just in-frame clones and leaves some out. The data hold 50,000 to 75,000 clones, with 75% to 90% observed a single time. Sample time point: week 11, during vaccination. In every dose of vaccine, 300 ug of mutant IDH1 20-mer peptide was given alongside topical imiquimod. Regarding this clone: Its antigen remains unknown.

Here the sequenced sample was PBMCs, taken from a glioma patient whose treatment included an IDH1 peptide vaccine. The source is a man between 50 and 59 years old with glioma.

The CDR3 bases are TGTGCCAGCAGCTCGGGGTCGAACACTGAAGCTTTCTTT. It is translated as CASSSGSNTEAFF. V gene TRBV7-9 combines with J gene TRBJ1-1; D gene ambiguous. The germline gives CDR1 SEHNR, CDR2 FQNEAQ (reference sequence). V was shortened by 4 bases and J by 1 base, with 7 bases between the two germline ends. The CDR3 extends over 13 amino acids. Based on the CDR3 plus reference TRBV7-9 and TRBJ1-1, the full variable domain is DTGVSQNPRHKITKRGQNVTFRCDPISEHNRLYWYRQTLGQGPEFLTYFQNEAQLEKSRLLSDRFSAERPKGSFSTLEIQRTEQGDSAMYLCASSSGSNTEAFFGQGTRLTVV.